This TCR beta chain was recorded in a study of naive and memory T cell subsets (dated by TCRdb to the late 2010s). At the level of the whole study: Sorted naive and memory T cell subsets from peripheral blood were analyzed in the study using a UMI-based, open-source pipeline for TCR alpha and beta sequencing. RNA was DNase-treated and reverse transcribed with TCR constant-region primers, mostly using SuperScript III. IgG serology results and the functional CMV T cell responses were in complete agreement.

Reading from cysteine to phenylalanine, the CDR3 counts 14 amino acids. Only the CDR3 part of the read is kept: 42 bases, read in frame from the first base. Reading the germline V gene (reference sequence) gives CDR1 SEHNR and CDR2 FQNEAQ. What the work shows at the level of the full study, not this receptor alone: The repertoire findings for the naive and memory subsets could not be validated against a ground truth, as none was available. In both CD4 and CD8 cells, the Gini index increased while Shannon and inverse Simpson diversity decreased from naive through CM, EM and EMRA. After error correction, only a single occurrence was seen for over 90% of naive TCR sequences, so much steeper abundance distributions were produced than in memory subsets. RNA-based TCR counts may be affected by expression changes linked to T cell activation and differentiation. Clonotypes were defined as single alpha or beta chain sequences, not paired alpha/beta receptors. A power law was followed by TCR abundance, with an exponent that differed between naive and memory subsets but was consistent across the three individuals.

From the second PCR step onward, the TCR alpha chain libraries and the TCR beta chain libraries were amplified separately. CMV status of each donor was established by measuring IFNgamma production from CD4+ T cells after fresh PBMCs were stimulated overnight with CMV viral lysate. CD4 T cells were positively selected using Miltenyi beads, after which CD8 T cells were positively selected from the CD4-negative fraction. After staining for CD3, CD4, CD8, CD45RA, CD27 and a live/dead dye, cells were sorted on a BD Aria II into four subsets based on CD45RA and CD27. Blood was obtained from three healthy volunteers, and the blood from each volunteer was fractionated into CD4 and CD8 T cells and subsequently into four differentiation subsets. Roughly 120 ml of peripheral blood was collected from each donor, and PBMC were isolated by Ficoll-Paque PLUS density-gradient centrifugation. The sorted cells were lysed in RLT buffer, after which RNA was extracted using a Qiagen RNeasy kit and kept at -80 degrees C.

Concerning this clonotype itself: The antigen it binds to is not known. Its ends do not fully match the called genes, so a read error is possible.

The library was prepared using UMI-ligation and nested PCR. To cover both TRBC1 and TRBC2, the beta constant-region primer consisted of an equimolar mix of two oligonucleotides. A single-stranded oligonucleotide bearing the SP2 primer plus a 12-nucleotide UMI was ligated onto the 3' end of the cDNA by T4 RNA ligase 1. The ligated cDNA went through four rounds of PCR with nested alpha and beta constant-region primers together with the SP2 primer. The ligation reaction was incubated at 16°C for about 20-24 hours. PCR2 was typically run as a SYBR Green qPCR and stopped at a predetermined threshold to prevent over-amplification. Agencourt AMPure XP magnetic beads were used for all purifications after the first. Libraries were quantified by Qubit and checked on a TapeStation, with a main peak expected near 650 bp. Pooled libraries were sequenced on an Illumina MiSeq with v2 2x251 paired-end kits, typically giving 1-2 million reads per sample. Libraries were pooled at about 4 nM per sample, and 5-7% PhiX was added to improve cluster recognition. Under the source paper's analysis protocol: V and J genes were assigned to Demultiplexor-processed FASTQ reads by Decombinator through tag matching, with a single base-pair mismatch being allowed. Collapsinator relied on UMIs to fix sequencing errors as well as frequency errors caused by PCR heterogeneity. CDR3Translator translated TCRs and extracted CDR3s from the conserved cysteine to the FGXG phenylalanine, flagging non-productive sequences. Gini, Shannon entropy and inverse Simpson indices were calculated on repertoires subsampled to equal numbers of UMI-defined TCRs. Power-law fits to clonotype abundance distributions were performed by maximum likelihood within the linear range. On one naive CD8 sample, the pipeline and MIGEC gave similar UMI counts, unique TCR numbers and clonal distributions. A set of approximately 7,300 CMV-associated CDR3 sequences, compiled from VDJdb and a published dataset, was used to search the repertoires. The public reads were quality trimmed at Q25 with fastp and then assembled into clones with MiXCR by TCRdb, keeping productive beta chains. Merged by CDR3 protein, the rows form single entries marked with the most common genes and DNA. These V and J calls are TCRdb output, not the study's own analysis. The sample table holds some 87,000 distinct CDR3 sequences, of which more than 6.5% were seen once. In total, the top ten clones hold about 1.6% of the sample.

The receptor comes from a human donor in good health. The chain couples TRBV7-9 to TRBJ2-1; the D gene is perhaps TRBD2, on 6 matching bases. Sequencing input: central memory CD4+ T cells from blood. The cell subset or site label of this sample denotes: central memory, CD45RA- CD27+. The nucleotide sequence reads as follows: TGTGCCAGCACCTTAGCGGCCTCCTACAATGAGCAGTTCTTC. The resulting protein is CASTLAASYNEQFF. The full variable domain, completed from the reference TRBV7-9 and TRBJ2-1 proteins outside the CDR3, reads DTGVSQNPRHKITKRGQNVTFRCDPISEHNRLYWYRQTLGQGPEFLTYFQNEAQLEKSRLLSDRFSAERPKGSFSTLEIQRTEQGDSAMYLCASTLAASYNEQFFGPGTRLTVL.